These 8 T cell receptor beta chains were all obtained from the same sample, sequenced in a study of CD8 T cells in Susac syndrome. When the RNA was reverse transcribed, random hexamers were used with an input of roughly 0.5 to 1 ug. TCRdb independently ran MiXCR on the immunoSEQ multiplex PCR reads; one entry per CDR3 protein. The sample yields more than 95,000 distinct CDR3 sequences, 85% to 95% seen once. The sample comprised CD4+ T cells from PBMCs. The receptors originated from a human donor with multiple sclerosis.

The chain combines TRBV29-1 with TRBJ2-7; 8 bases are a match to TRBD1. Germline trimming cut 0 bases from V and 4 bases from J; bases unmatched to any gene: 2. The CDR3 has 13 amino acids. Germline V gives CDR1 SQVTM, CDR2 ANQGSEA. The chain's CDR3 is CSVEETGGYEQYF. CDR3 nucleotide sequence: TGCAGCGTTGAAGAAACAGGGGGGTACGAGCAGTACTTC.

The chain carries TRBV30 and TRBJ1-2, with 7 positions matching TRBD1. The CDR3 covers 14 residues. With V trimmed by 2 bases and J by 1 base, 4 bases remained unmatched. CDR1 is GTSNPN and CDR2 is SVGIG in the germline V gene (reference sequence). The CDR3 DNA reads TGTGCCTGGAGTTGGAGACAGGGTAACTATGGCTACACCTTC. This sequence encodes CAWSWRQGNYGYTF.

This clonotype was found a few times. V and J are TRBV6-1 and TRBJ2-1; 7 positions agree with TRBD2. The CDR3 extends over 15 amino acids. CDR1 and CDR2 from the germline V gene are MNHNS and SASEGT. Germline trimming cut 6 bases from V and 0 bases from J; bases unmatched to any gene: 5. CDR3 DNA sequence: TGTGCCAGCAGGCCGAGCGGGGACTCCTACAATGAGCAGTTCTTC. It encodes CASRPSGDSYNEQFF.

This chain links TRBV5-1 with TRBJ2-5; TRBD1 matches 8 bases. The length of the CDR3 is 16 residues. CDR1 and CDR2 from the germline V gene are SGHRS and YFSETQ. J lost 5 bases, V lost 0 bases, and 9 bases had no gene match. The CDR3 DNA is TGCGCCAGCAGCTTGGCCGCTACAGGGGGAATTGAGACCCAGTACTTC. Its protein is CASSLAATGGIETQYF.

This clonotype turned up a few times. The rearrangement links TRBV3-1 to TRBJ2-7; D gene uncertain. V shed 5 bases and J shed 5 bases, with 7 bases lying between them. Looked up from germline, CDR1 is LGHDT and CDR2 is YNNKEL (reference sequence). This CDR3 comprises 11 residues. CDR3 sequence reads: CASSFRNEQYF. DNA for the CDR3: TGTGCCAGCAGCTTTCGCAACGAGCAGTACTTC.

This chain connects TRBV9 to TRBJ2-7, with D possibly being TRBD1 (5 bases). V lost 0 bases and J 2 bases, leaving 9 bases between the germline ends. This CDR3 is built from 14 residues. Germline-derived CDR1 and CDR2 are SGDLS and YYNGEE. The chain's CDR3 is CASSVGGQAYEQYF. DNA of the CDR3: TGTGCCAGCAGCGTAGGAGGACAAGCCTACGAGCAGTACTTC.

V is TRBV2 and J is TRBJ1-5, with TRBD1 as a possible D gene (6 bases). In germline, CDR1 is SNHLY, CDR2 FYNNEI. The CDR3 has 14 amino acids. V lost 6 bases, J lost 7 bases, and 16 bases lay in between. The DNA for the CDR3 is TGTGCCAGCAGGCCTACAGGGCAAGAACAGCCCCAGCATTTT. Amino acid sequence: CASRPTGQEQPQHF.

The gene calls are TRBV7-2 and TRBJ2-7; D gene ambiguous. CDR3 length: 14 amino acids. V lost 3 bases and J lost 3, with 12 bases in between. In germline, CDR1 is SGHTA, CDR2 FQGNSA. The DNA for the CDR3 is TGTGCCAGCAGCTTCCTGGCTTCAAACTACGAGCAGTACTTC. Translation: CASSFLASNYEQYF.